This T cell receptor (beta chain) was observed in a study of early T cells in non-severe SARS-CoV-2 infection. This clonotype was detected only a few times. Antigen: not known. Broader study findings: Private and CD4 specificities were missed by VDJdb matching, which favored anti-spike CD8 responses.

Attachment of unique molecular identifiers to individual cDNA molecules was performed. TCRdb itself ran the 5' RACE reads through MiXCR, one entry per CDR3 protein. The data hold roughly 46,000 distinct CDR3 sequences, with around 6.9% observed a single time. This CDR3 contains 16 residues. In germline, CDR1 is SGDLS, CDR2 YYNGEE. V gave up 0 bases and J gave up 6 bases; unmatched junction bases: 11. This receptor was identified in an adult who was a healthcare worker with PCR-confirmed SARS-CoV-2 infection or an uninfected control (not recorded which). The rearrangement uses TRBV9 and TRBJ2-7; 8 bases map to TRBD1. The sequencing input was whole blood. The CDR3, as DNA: TGTGCCAGCAGCGTAGCCCCGTGGACAGGGATCCCCGAGCAGTACTTC. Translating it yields CASSVAPWTGIPEQYF.